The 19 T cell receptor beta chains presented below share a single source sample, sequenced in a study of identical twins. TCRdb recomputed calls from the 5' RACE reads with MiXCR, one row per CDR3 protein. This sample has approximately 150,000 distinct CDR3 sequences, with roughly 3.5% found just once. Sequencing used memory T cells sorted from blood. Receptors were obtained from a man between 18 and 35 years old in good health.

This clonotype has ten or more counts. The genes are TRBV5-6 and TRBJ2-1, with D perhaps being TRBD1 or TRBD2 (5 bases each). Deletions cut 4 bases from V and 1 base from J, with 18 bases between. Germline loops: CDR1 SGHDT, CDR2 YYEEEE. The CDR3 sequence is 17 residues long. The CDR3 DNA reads TGTGCCAGCAGCCCCGCCCTGGGAGAGGGGTCCTACAATGAGCAGTTCTTC. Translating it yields CASSPALGEGSYNEQFF.

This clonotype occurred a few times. The DNA of the CDR3 is TGCAGTGGCGTAGCGGGAGTCCCAGATACGCAGTATTTT. Protein product: CSGVAGVPDTQYF. The chain employs TRBV20-1 and TRBJ2-3; 9 bases agree with TRBD2. This CDR3 is built from 13 residues. CDR1 is DFQATT, CDR2 SNEGSKA, per germline (reference sequence). With V trimmed by 7 bases and J by 4 bases, 6 bases remained unmatched.

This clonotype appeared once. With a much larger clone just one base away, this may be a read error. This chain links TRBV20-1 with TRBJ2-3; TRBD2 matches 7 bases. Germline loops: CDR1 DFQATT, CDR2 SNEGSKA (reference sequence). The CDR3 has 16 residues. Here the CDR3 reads CSAPLGRGGFTDTRYF. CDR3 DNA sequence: TGCAGTGCTCCTCTGGGGCGCGGGGGATTCACAGATACGCGGTATTTT.

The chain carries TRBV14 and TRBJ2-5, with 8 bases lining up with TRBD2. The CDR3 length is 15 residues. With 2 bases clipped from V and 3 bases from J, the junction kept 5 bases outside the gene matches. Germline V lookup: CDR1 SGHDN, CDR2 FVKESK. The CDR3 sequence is CASSQSPGLEETQYF. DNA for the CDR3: TGTGCCAGCAGCCAATCGCCGGGACTAGAAGAGACCCAGTACTTC.

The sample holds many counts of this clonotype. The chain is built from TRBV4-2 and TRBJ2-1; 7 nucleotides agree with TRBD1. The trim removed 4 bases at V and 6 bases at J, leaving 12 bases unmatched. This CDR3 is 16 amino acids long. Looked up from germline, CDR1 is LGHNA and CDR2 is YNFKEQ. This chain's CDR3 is CASSLTPTGARNEQFF. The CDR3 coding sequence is TGTGCCAGCAGCCTAACACCAACAGGGGCTCGCAATGAGCAGTTCTTC.

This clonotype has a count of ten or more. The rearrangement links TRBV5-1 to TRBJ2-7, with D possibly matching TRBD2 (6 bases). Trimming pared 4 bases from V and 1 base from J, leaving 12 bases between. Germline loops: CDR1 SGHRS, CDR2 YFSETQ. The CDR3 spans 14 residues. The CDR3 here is CASSLTEGSYEQYF. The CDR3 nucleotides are TGCGCCAGCAGCCTCACGGAGGGGTCCTACGAGCAGTACTTC.

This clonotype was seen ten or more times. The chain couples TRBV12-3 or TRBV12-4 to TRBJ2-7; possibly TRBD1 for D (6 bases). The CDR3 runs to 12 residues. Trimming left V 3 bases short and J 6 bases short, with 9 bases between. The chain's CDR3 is CASSFPQGEQYF. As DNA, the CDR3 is TGTGCCAGCAGTTTCCCACAGGGCGAGCAGTACTTC.

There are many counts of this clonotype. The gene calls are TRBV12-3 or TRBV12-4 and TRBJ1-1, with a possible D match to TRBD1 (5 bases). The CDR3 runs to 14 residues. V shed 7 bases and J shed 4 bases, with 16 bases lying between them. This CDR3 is CASNSPLGTTEAFF. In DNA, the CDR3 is TGTGCCAGCAATTCCCCGTTAGGGACCACTGAAGCTTTCTTT.

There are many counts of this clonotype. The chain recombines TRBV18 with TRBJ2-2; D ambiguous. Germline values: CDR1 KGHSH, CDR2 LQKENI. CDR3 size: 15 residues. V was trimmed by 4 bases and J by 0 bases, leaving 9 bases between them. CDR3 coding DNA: TGTGCCAGCTCACGGGAACAGACGAACACCGGGGAGCTGTTTTTT. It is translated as CASSREQTNTGELFF. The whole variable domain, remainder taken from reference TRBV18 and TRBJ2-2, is NAGVMQNPRHLVRRRGQEARLRCSPMKGHSHVYWYRQLPEEGLKFMVYLQKENIIDESGMPKERFSAEFPKEGPSILRIQQVVRGDSAAYFCASSREQTNTGELFFGEGSRLTVL.

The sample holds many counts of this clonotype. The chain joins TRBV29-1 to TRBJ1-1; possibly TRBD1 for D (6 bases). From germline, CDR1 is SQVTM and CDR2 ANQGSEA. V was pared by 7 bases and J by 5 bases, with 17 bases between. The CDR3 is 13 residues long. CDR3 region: CSAPSQQGTEAFF. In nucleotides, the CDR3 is TGCAGCGCTCCCTCCCAACAGGGTACTGAAGCTTTCTTT.

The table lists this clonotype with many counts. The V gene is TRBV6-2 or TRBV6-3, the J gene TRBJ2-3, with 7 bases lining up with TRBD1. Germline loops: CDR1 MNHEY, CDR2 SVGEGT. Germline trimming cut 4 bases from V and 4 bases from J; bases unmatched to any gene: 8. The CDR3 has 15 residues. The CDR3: CASSSSGGAPDTQYF. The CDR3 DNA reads TGTGCCAGCAGTTCCTCAGGGGGAGCCCCAGATACGCAGTATTTT.

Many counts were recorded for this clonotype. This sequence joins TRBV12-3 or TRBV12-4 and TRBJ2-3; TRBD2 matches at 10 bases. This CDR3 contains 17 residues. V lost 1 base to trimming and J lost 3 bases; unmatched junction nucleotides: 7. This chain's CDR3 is CASSLGLAGVTTDTQYF. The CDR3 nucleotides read TGTGCCAGCAGTTTAGGCCTAGCGGGAGTTACAACAGATACGCAGTATTTT.

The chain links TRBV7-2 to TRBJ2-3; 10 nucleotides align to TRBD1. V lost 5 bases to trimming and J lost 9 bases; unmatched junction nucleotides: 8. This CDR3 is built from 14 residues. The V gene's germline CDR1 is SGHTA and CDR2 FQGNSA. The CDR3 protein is CASSTGQGEETQYF. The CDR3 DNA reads TGTGCCAGCAGCACAGGACAGGGGGAGGAGACGCAGTATTTT.

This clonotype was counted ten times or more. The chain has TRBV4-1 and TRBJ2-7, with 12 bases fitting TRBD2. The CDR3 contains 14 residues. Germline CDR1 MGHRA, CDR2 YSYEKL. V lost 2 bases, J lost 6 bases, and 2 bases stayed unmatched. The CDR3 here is CASSQRTSGAEQYV. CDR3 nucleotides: TGCGCCAGCAGCCAAAGGACTAGCGGGGCCGAGCAGTACGTC.

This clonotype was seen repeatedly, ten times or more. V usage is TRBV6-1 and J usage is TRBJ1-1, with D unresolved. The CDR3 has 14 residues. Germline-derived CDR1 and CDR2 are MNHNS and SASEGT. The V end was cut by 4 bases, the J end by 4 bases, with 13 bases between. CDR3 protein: CASSVDGLSTEAFF. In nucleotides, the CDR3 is TGTGCCAGCAGTGTAGACGGGCTGAGCACTGAAGCTTTCTTT.

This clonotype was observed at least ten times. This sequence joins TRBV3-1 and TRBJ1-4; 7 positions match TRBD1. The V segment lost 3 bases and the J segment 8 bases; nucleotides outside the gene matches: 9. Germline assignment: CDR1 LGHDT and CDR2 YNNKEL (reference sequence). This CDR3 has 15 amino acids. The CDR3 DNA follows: TGTGCCAGCAGCCAGGCACAGGGGATCGGCGAAAAACTGTTTTTT. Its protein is CASSQAQGIGEKLFF.

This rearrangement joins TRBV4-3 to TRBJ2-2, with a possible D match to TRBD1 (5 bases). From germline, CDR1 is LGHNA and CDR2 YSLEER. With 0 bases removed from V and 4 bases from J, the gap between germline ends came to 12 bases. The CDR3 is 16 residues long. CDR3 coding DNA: TGCGCCAGCAGCCAAGAACCAGGGATTAGCACCGGGGAGCTGTTTTTT. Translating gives CASSQEPGISTGELFF.

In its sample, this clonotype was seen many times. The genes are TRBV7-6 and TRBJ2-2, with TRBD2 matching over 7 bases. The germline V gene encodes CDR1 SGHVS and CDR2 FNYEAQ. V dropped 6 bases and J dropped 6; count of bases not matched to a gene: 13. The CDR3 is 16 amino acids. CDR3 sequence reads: CASSSMGGSISGELFF. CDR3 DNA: TGTGCCAGCAGTTCAATGGGCGGGAGTATATCCGGGGAGCTGTTTTTT.

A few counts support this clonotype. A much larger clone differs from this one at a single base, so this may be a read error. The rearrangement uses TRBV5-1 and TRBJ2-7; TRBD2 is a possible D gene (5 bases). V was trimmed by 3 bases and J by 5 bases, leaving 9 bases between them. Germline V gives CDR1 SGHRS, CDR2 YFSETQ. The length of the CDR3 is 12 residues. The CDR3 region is CASSSRVNEQYF. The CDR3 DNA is TGCGCCAGCAGCTCGAGGGTCAACGAGCAGTACTTC.